This T cell receptor (beta chain) came from a study of blood T cell repertoires in COVID-19. Looking at the study overall: The samples span acute and convalescent COVID-19 from the United States, Italy and Spain. The analysed material was cDNA or gDNA that came from T cells, B-cell-depleted T cells, or PBMCs.

As processed by the authors: By means of reference gene primer amplification, nucleated cell counts were estimated. Sequencing was performed with immunoSEQ multiplex PCR; in TCRdb, only in-frame clones are kept and a portion is missing. That table gives V, J and clone size, and the DNA gave D and trimming. The table records 130,000 to 150,000 clones, almost 85% of them present only once. This CDR3 is built from 12 residues. Trimming shortened V by 5 bases and J by 9 bases, and 11 bases separated the two germline ends. The germline CDR1 and CDR2 sequences are MDHEN and SYDVKM. Clinical history reported by participants formed the basis on which cohorts were assigned.

The TCR was taken from a man aged 35-49 years with acute COVID-19. The sample taken for sequencing was PBMCs or T cells enriched from blood (not recorded which). The chain joins TRBV28 to TRBJ1-5; D is unclear. The CDR3 protein is CASSLPSGPQHF. CDR3 coding DNA: TGTGCCAGCAGTCTACCTAGTGGGCCCCAGCATTTT.